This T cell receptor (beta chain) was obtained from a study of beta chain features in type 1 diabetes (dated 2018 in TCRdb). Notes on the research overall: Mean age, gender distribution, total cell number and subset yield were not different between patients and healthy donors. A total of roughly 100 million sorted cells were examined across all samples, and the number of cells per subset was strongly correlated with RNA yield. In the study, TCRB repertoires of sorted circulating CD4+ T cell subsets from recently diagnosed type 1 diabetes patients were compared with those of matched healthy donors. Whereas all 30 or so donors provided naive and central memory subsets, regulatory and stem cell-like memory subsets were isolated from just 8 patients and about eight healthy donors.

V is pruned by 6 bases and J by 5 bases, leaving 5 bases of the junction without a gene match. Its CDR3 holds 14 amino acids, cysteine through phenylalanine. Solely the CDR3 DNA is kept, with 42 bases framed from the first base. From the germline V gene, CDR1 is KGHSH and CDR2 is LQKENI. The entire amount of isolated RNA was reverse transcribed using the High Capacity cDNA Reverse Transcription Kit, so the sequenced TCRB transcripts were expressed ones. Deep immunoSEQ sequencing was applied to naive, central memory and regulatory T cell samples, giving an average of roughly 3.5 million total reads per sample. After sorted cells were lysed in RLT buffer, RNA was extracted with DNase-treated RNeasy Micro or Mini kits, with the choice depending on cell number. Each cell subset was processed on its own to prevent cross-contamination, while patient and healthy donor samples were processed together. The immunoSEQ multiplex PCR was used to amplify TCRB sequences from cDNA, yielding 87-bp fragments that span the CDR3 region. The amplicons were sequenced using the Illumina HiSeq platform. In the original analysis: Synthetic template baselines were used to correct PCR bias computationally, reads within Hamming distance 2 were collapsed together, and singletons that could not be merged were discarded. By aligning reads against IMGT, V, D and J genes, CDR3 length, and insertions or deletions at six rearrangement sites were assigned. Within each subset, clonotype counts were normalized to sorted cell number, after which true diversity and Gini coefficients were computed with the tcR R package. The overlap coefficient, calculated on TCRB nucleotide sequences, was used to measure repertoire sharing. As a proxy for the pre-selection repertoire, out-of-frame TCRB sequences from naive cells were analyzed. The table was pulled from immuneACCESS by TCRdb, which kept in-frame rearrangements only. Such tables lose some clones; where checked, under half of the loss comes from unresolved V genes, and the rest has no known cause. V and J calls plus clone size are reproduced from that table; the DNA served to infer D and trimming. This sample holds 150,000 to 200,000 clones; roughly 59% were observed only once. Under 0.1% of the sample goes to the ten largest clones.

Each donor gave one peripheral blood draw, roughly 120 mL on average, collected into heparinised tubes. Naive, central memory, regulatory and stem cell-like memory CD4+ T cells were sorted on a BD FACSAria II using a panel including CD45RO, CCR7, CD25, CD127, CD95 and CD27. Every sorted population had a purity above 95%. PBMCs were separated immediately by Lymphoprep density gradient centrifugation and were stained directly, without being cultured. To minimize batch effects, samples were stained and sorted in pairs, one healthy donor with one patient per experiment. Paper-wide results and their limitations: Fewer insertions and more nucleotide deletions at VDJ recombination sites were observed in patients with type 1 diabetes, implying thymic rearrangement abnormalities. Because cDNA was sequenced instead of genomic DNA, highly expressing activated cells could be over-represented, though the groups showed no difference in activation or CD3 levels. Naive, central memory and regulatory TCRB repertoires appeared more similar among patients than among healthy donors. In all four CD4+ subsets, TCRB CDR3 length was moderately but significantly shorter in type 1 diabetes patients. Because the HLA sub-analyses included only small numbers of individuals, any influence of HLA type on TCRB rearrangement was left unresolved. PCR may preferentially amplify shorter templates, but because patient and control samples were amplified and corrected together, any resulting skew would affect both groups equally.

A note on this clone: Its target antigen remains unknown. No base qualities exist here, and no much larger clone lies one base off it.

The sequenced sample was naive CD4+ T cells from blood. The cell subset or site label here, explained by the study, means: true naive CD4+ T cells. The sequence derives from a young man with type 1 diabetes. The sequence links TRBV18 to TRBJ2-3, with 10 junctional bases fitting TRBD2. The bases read TGTGCCAGCTCTCCCCTAGCGGGGGAAGATACGCAGTATTTT. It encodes CASSPLAGEDTQYF.